The T cell receptor beta chain under discussion was sequenced for a study of CD8+ T cells in alopecia areata. The wider study: Treatment comprised oral tofacitinib, 5 to 10 mg twice daily, in treated patients.

Once RNA had been extracted, it was reverse transcribed into cDNA to act as the sequencing template. The method was immunoSEQ multiplex PCR; TCRdb's version includes in-frame clones alone and lacks a portion of them. The sample has over 100,000 clones, around 53% seen once; the top ten hold roughly 0.45%. Germline CDR1 MGHDK, CDR2 SYGVNS. The CDR3 has 16 amino acids. After removal of 3 bases from V and 3 bases from J, the junction contained 7 bases not matched to a gene. As to this clone: Its antigen is as yet unknown.

The treatment denotes: oral pan-JAK inhibitor, 5-10 mg twice daily. Study-level results: The study found tofacitinib significantly decreased scalp clonality and expanded CD8+ clones among the top 100. Numerous expanded lesional clones remained in scalp and blood during tofacitinib. Sharing of TCR sequences between patients (possibly for HLA-related reasons) was less clear than in mice.

This chain uses TRBV25-1 with TRBJ1-2, with 10 bases aligning to TRBD1. This TCR was recovered from a human donor with alopecia areata. Sample: CD4+ T cells sorted from blood, taken at week 4, from a patient treated with tofacitinib. CDR3 nucleotide sequence: TGTGCCAGCAGTGACCCCGGACAGGGGGATCACTATGGCTACACCTTC. Translated: CASSDPGQGDHYGYTF.